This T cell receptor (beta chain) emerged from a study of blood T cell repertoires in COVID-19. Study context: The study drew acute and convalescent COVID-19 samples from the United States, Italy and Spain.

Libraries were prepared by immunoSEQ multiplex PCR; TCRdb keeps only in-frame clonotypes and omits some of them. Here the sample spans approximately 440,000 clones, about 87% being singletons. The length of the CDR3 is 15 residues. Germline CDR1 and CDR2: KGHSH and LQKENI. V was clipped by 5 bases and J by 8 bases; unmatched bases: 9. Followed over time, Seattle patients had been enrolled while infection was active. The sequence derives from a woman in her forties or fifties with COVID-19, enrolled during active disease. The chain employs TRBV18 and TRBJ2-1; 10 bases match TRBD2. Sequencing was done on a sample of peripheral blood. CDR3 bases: TGTGCCAGCTCATCAACTAGCGGGGTGGGCGATGAGCAGTTCTTC. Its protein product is CASSSTSGVGDEQFF.